The clone carrying this T cell receptor beta chain was detected only a few times. Germline CDR1 LGHDT, CDR2 YNNKEL (reference sequence). J was trimmed by 3 bases and V by 6 bases; bases with no gene match: 3. The CDR3 has 13 residues. The data stem from a study of blood T cell repertoires in COVID-19. Study details: In each case, the material was cDNA or gDNA derived from T cells, B-cell-depleted T cells, or PBMCs.

Participants came from 24 US areas, aged roughly 18 to 100 years. Sequencing was performed with immunoSEQ multiplex PCR; in TCRdb, only in-frame clones are kept and a portion is missing. The table includes 300,000 or so clones, 65% to 90% detected once. Sequenced sample: PBMCs or T cells enriched from blood (not recorded which). The chain has TRBV3-1 (or the pseudogene TRBV3-2) and TRBJ2-5; 8 nucleotides match TRBD2. The receptor's source is a woman aged 18 to 35 who had recovered from COVID-19. CDR3 region: CASSRAGEETQYF. CDR3 in DNA: TGTGCCAGCAGTAGAGCGGGAGAAGAGACCCAGTACTTC.